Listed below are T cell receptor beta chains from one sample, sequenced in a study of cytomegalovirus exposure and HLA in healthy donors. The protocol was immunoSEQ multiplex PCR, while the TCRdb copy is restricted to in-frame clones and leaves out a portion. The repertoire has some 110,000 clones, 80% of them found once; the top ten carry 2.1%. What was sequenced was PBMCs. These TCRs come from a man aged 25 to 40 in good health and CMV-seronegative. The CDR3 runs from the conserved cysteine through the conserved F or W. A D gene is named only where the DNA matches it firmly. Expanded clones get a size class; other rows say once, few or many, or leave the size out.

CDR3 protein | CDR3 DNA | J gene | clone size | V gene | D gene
CARLGGREDTGELFF | TGTGCCAGGCTCGGGGGAAGGGAAGACACCGGGGAGCTGTTTTTT | TRBJ2-2 | . | TRBV28 | .
CASSYPGTSYNEQFF | TGTGCCAGCAGTTACCCCGGGACATCCTACAATGAGCAGTTCTTC | TRBJ2-1 | . | TRBV6-5 | .
CASGLSHRAAQPQHF | TGTGCTAGTGGTTTGAGTCACAGGGCGGCTCAGCCCCAGCATTTT | TRBJ1-5 | . | TRBV12-5 | .
CASTPITSSYEQYF | TGTGCCAGCACTCCAATAACATCCTCCTACGAGCAGTACTTC | TRBJ2-7 | . | TRBV2 | .
CASSMGTSGGDTQYF | TGTGCCAGCAGCATGGGGACTAGCGGGGGAGATACGCAGTATTTT | TRBJ2-3 | . | TRBV7-6 | TRBD2
CASSARGAVYGYTF | TGTGCCAGCAGTGCGCGTGGAGCGGTCTATGGCTACACCTTC | TRBJ1-2 | . | TRBV27 | .
CASSLGSGGNTIYF | TGTGCCAGCAGCTTAGGGTCGGGGGGAAACACCATATATTTT | TRBJ1-3 | . | TRBV7-2 | .
CASSEGVSGWSYEQYF | TGTGCCAGCAGTGAAGGCGTTAGCGGGTGGTCCTACGAGCAGTACTTC | TRBJ2-7 | . | TRBV6-1 | TRBD2
CASSLSGVEGQPQHF | TGTGCCAGCAGCTTATCAGGGGTGGAAGGTCAGCCCCAGCATTTT | TRBJ1-5 | once | TRBV7-9 | .
CASSPALRFSNQSQHF | TGTGCCAGCAGCCCGGCCCTAAGATTTAGCAATCAGTCCCAGCATTTT | TRBJ1-5 | . | TRBV5-5 | .
CASSLSRNTNEKLFF | TGTGCCAGCAGCCTCTCCAGGAACACTAATGAAAAACTGTTTTTT | TRBJ1-4 | . | TRBV4-2 | .
CASSLDGGSYNEQFF | TGTGCCAGCAGCCTAGACGGGGGATCCTACAATGAGCAGTTCTTC | TRBJ2-1 | . | TRBV7-8 | .
CASRQQKTGAGNTIYF | TGTGCCAGCAGACAGCAGAAGACAGGGGCTGGAAACACCATATATTTT | TRBJ1-3 | once | TRBV6-4 | TRBD1
CAITTGGGTGELFF | TGTGCCATCACAACTGGGGGAGGTACCGGGGAGCTGTTTTTT | TRBJ2-2 | . | TRBV10-3 | .
CASSGGTGGARETQYF | TGTGCCAGCAGCGGGGGGACAGGGGGCGCGAGGGAGACCCAGTACTTC | TRBJ2-5 | . | TRBV7-7 | TRBD1
CASSAQGGNTEAFF | TGCGCCAGCAGTGCACAGGGGGGGAACACTGAAGCTTTCTTT | TRBJ1-1 | . | TRBV10-2 | TRBD1
CASSLGGGGGPETQYF | TGTGCCAGCAGCTTAGGAGGGGGGGGCGGTCCGGAGACCCAGTACTTC | TRBJ2-5 | once | TRBV7-9 | .
CAWGDTYTEAFF | TGTGCCTGGGGGGACACATACACTGAAGCTTTCTTT | TRBJ1-1 | . | TRBV30 | .
CASRGGSYEQYF | TGTGCCAGTAGGGGAGGATCCTACGAGCAGTACTTC | TRBJ2-7 | . | TRBV19 | .
CASSFVGDTSPYEQYF | TGTGCCAGCAGCTTTGTGGGGGACACAAGCCCCTACGAGCAGTACTTC | TRBJ2-7 | . | TRBV5-6 | .
CASSLDNRGNTEAFF | TGTGCCAGCAGCTTAGACAACAGGGGGAACACTGAAGCTTTCTTT | TRBJ1-1 | once | TRBV7-9 | TRBD1
CASSPAYEQYF | TGTGCCAGCAGCCCGGCCTACGAGCAGTACTTC | TRBJ2-7 | . | TRBV7-2 | .
CASSPSRGTEAFF | TGTGCCAGCAGTCCCTCCCGGGGCACTGAAGCTTTCTTT | TRBJ1-1 | . | TRBV27 | .
CASSQDPGRGGTEAFF | TGCGCCAGCAGCCAAGATCCCGGGCGGGGGGGGACTGAAGCTTTCTTT | TRBJ1-1 | . | TRBV4-1 | .
CASRDRGATNEKLFF | TGTGCCAGCAGGGACCGGGGGGCAACTAATGAAAAACTGTTTTTT | TRBJ1-4 | . | TRBV6-1 | .
CASSLLAALYQGKDNSPLHF | TGTGCCAGCAGTTTATTAGCCGCCCTTTACCAGGGGAAAGATAATTCACCCCTCCACTTT | TRBJ1-6 | . | TRBV28 | .
CASSNRQGLQETQYF | TGTGCCAGCAGTAACAGACAGGGCCTTCAAGAGACCCAGTACTTC | TRBJ2-5 | . | TRBV27 | TRBD1
CASRGQGSSGNTIYF | TGTGCCAGCAGGGGGCAGGGCAGCTCTGGAAACACCATATATTTT | TRBJ1-3 | . | TRBV28 | .
CASSQGGQGEGYTF | TGCGCCAGCAGCCAGGGGGGACAGGGTGAAGGCTACACCTTC | TRBJ1-2 | few | TRBV4-3 | TRBD1
CASSLDRTSTDTQYF | TGTGCCAGCAGTTTGGACAGGACTAGCACAGATACGCAGTATTTT | TRBJ2-3 | . | TRBV27 | TRBD1
CASSAQGRETQYF | TGTGCCAGCAGCGCCCAGGGCAGGGAGACCCAGTACTTC | TRBJ2-5 | . | TRBV9 | .
CASSEAGTVSGEKLFF | TGTGCCAGCAGTGAAGCAGGGACAGTCTCGGGTGAAAAACTGTTTTTT | TRBJ1-4 | . | TRBV2 | TRBD1
CASSLSRGTGLLSGEKLFF | TGTGCCAGCAGCTTGTCACGGGGGACAGGGCTTTTATCGGGTGAAAAACTGTTTTTT | TRBJ1-4 | . | TRBV5-4 | TRBD1